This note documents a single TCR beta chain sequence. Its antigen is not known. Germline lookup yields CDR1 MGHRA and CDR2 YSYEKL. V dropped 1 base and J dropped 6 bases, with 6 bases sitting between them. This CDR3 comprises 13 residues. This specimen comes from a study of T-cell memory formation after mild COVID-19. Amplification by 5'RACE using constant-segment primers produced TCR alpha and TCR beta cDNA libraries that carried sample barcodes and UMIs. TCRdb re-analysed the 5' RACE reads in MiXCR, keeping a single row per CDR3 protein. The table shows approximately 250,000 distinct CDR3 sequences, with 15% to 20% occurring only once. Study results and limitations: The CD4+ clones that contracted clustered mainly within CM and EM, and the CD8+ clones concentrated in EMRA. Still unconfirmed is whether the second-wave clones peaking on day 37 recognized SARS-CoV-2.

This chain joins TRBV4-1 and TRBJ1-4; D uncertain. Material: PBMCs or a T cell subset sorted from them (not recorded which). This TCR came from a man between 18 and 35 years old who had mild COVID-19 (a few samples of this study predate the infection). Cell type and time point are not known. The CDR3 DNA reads TGCGCCAGCAGCCAAGTAAGGGATGAAAAACTGTTTTTT. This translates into CASSQVRDEKLFF.